Each of the 23 T cell receptor beta chains below was sequenced from the same sample in a study of T cells in Graves' hyperthyroidism and ophthalmopathy. RNA transcripts served as the template for amplifying TCR beta CDR3 regions. The HTBI set primed first-round TCR CDR3 RT-PCR. TCRdb recomputed calls from the multiplex PCR reads with MiXCR, one row per CDR3 protein. The data hold around 660,000 distinct CDR3 sequences, with over 40% observed a single time. The sequencing input was peripheral blood or thyroid tissue (not recorded which). Receptors originate from an adult man with Graves' disease, either hyperthyroidism or ophthalmopathy (not recorded which).

Ten or more counts support this clonotype. This chain links TRBV7-9 with TRBJ1-1; D not resolved. The germline V and J ends were trimmed by 6 bases and 4 bases, with 9 bases remaining between them. The CDR3 loop spans 12 amino acids. CDR1 SEHNR and CDR2 FQNEAQ come from the germline V gene (reference sequence). This chain's CDR3 is CASRLGATEAFF. DNA of the CDR3: TGTGCCAGCAGGCTAGGCGCCACTGAAGCTTTCTTT.

The genes are TRBV5-1 and TRBJ1-4, with a weak D call TRBD1 (5 bases). The CDR3 runs 16 residues. The V end was cut by 0 bases, the J end by 4 bases, with 13 bases between. CDR1 and CDR2 from the germline V gene are SGHRS and YFSETQ. The CDR3 coding sequence is TGCGCCAGCAGCTTGGCTACCGGGACCGTTAATGAAAAACTGTTTTTT. Its protein is CASSLATGTVNEKLFF.

Many counts were recorded for this clonotype. The chain combines TRBV2 with TRBJ2-5; 14 positions agree with TRBD2. The germline V gene has CDR1 SNHLY and CDR2 FYNNEI. The trim removed 7 bases at V and 4 bases at J, leaving 2 bases unmatched. This CDR3 has 14 residues. The CDR3 DNA reads as TGTGCCAGCAAGACTAGCGGGAGGGGAGAGACCCAGTACTTC. It codes for CASKTSGRGETQYF.

This clonotype has a single count. Sequence at one end of the junction differs from germline and may be a read error. The CDR3 reads CASSLTSYFQEKLFF. Here the CDR3 DNA reads TGTGCCAGCAGTTTAACCAGCTACTTCCAGGAAAAACTGTTTTTT. V and J are TRBV24-1 and TRBJ1-4; no clear D. Per germline, CDR1 KGHDR and CDR2 SFDVKD. The CDR3 has 15 amino acids.

The chain carries TRBV11-2 and TRBJ1-6, with D hard to call. Trimming removed 5 bases from V and 11 bases from J, with 13 bases in between. CDR1 is SGHAT and CDR2 is FQNNGV in the germline V gene. This CDR3 is 13 amino acids long. CDR3 residues: CASSLSGEAPLHF. The CDR3 DNA is TGTGCCAGCAGCCTAAGCGGAGAGGCACCCCTCCACTTT.

This clonotype showed up just a few times. J is TRBJ1-5 and V is TRBV12-3 or TRBV12-4; D is undetermined. This CDR3 comprises 14 residues. Trimming removed 1 base at V and 6 bases at J, with 10 bases between. CDR3 DNA: TGTGCCAGCAGTTTAGGGGATAGTGGTCAGCCCCAGCATTTT. As protein: CASSLGDSGQPQHF.

This sequence joins TRBV10-3 and TRBJ2-7, with 7 positions matching TRBD1. Germline CDR1 and CDR2: ENHRY and SYGVKD. This CDR3 comprises 15 residues. Trimming removed 2 bases from V and 4 bases from J; junction bases left unmatched: 8. CDR3 residues: CAISEGTAAIYEQYF. CDR3 nucleotides: TGTGCCATCAGTGAGGGGACAGCGGCAATTTACGAGCAGTACTTC.

This clonotype was seen at least ten times. V gene TRBV20-1 combines with J gene TRBJ1-2; D ambiguous. The CDR3 is 12 residues long. V was trimmed by 2 bases and J by 3 bases, leaving 7 bases between them. Germline V gene data show CDR1 as DFQATT and CDR2 as SNEGSKA (reference sequence). CDR3 DNA: TGCAGTGCTAGACAAACGGACTATGGCTACACCTTC. As protein: CSARQTDYGYTF.

Only a few counts were recorded for this clonotype. V gene TRBV19 combines with J gene TRBJ1-4, with TRBD1 matching 9 bases. Unmatched junction bases numbered 9, after V lost 6 bases and J lost 7 bases. Germline V gene sequence: CDR1 LNHDA, CDR2 SQIVND (reference sequence). CDR3 length: 15 residues. The CDR3 region is CASSTRGTGFEKLFF. CDR3 nucleotide sequence: TGTGCCAGTAGCACCAGAGGGACAGGGTTTGAAAAACTGTTTTTT.

This clonotype was detected ten times or more. This chain connects TRBV5-1 to TRBJ1-1; TRBD1 might be the D (6 bases). The CDR3 is 16 amino acids. Trimming pared 0 bases from V and 0 bases from J, leaving 12 bases between. Germline V CDR1 and CDR2: SGHRS, YFSETQ. CDR3: CASSLGQVNMNTEAFF. CDR3 nucleotides: TGCGCCAGCAGCTTGGGACAGGTCAACATGAACACTGAAGCTTTCTTT. The variable domain in full, completed from reference TRBV5-1 and TRBJ1-1, reads KAGVTQTPRYLIKTRGQQVTLSCSPISGHRSVSWYQQTPGQGLQFLFEYFSETQRNKGNFPGRFSGRQFSNSRSEMNVSTLELGDSALYLCASSLGQVNMNTEAFFGQGTRLTVV.

This chain links TRBV10-3 with TRBJ1-2, with D tentatively TRBD1 (5 bases). Trimming removed 0 bases at V and 6 bases at J, with 17 bases between. This CDR3 contains 16 residues. CDR1 is ENHRY and CDR2 is SYGVKD in the germline V gene. CDR3 protein: CAISESPLQGLDGYTF. DNA for the CDR3: TGTGCCATCAGTGAGTCGCCGTTGCAGGGTTTGGATGGCTACACCTTC.

The gene calls are TRBV12-3 or TRBV12-4 and TRBJ2-7; 9 bases line up with TRBD1. This CDR3 is built from 15 residues. V was clipped by 6 bases and J by 4 bases; unmatched bases: 10. The CDR3 reads CASSRRDRVAYEQYF. The CDR3 nucleotides are TGTGCCAGCAGCCGCCGGGACAGGGTGGCATACGAGCAGTACTTC.

This clonotype has a count of ten or more. The V and J genes are TRBV7-9 and TRBJ2-5; possibly TRBD1 or TRBD2 for D (5 bases each). There are 15 residues in the CDR3. Trimming removed 5 bases at V and 2 bases at J, with 15 bases between. The germline V gene encodes CDR1 SEHNR and CDR2 FQNEAQ (reference sequence). CDR3 nucleotides: TGTGCCAGCAGCCTCGGGACCGTTCTTCAAGAGACCCAGTACTTC. It yields the protein CASSLGTVLQETQYF.

The chain joins TRBV2 to TRBJ1-1; D is ambiguous. The CDR3 extends over 14 amino acids. Germline CDR1 is SNHLY and CDR2 is FYNNEI. V was clipped by 4 bases and J by 2 bases, with 11 bases between them. For the CDR3, the DNA is TGTGCCAGCAGTGCGGCGGAGGGAAACACTGAAGCTTTCTTT. Translating it yields CASSAAEGNTEAFF.

The chain joins TRBV6-6 to TRBJ1-1; D remains ambiguous. Germline V gene lookup returns CDR1 MNHNY and CDR2 SVGAGI (reference sequence). The CDR3 is 14 amino acids. Trimming took off 5 bases at V and 5 bases at J, with 15 bases between the two ends. Here the CDR3 reads CASSAEGGGTEAFF. As DNA, the CDR3 is TGTGCCAGCAGTGCCGAGGGAGGAGGGACTGAAGCTTTCTTT.

In this sample, this clonotype turned up many times. The chain recombines TRBV7-2 with TRBJ1-3; tentatively, D is TRBD1 (5 bases). The germline V gene encodes CDR1 SGHTA and CDR2 FQGNSA. Trimming removed 2 bases at V and 2 bases at J, with 7 bases between. This CDR3 region has 14 residues. In DNA, the CDR3 is TGTGCCAGCAGCTTACTGACAGCTGGAAACACCATATATTTT. It is translated as CASSLLTAGNTIYF.

This clonotype is a singleton in its sample. The chain employs TRBV2 and TRBJ1-2; D is undetermined. This CDR3 spans 12 amino acids. Trimming cost V 8 bases and J 6 bases, with 13 bases left between them. Per the germline V gene, CDR1 is SNHLY and CDR2 is FYNNEI. CDR3 loop: CASVPQTNGYTF. The CDR3 DNA follows: TGTGCCAGCGTTCCCCAGACCAATGGCTACACCTTC.

This chain links TRBV2 with TRBJ1-6; no reliable D call. In germline, CDR1 is SNHLY, CDR2 FYNNEI. Trimming took off 6 bases at V and 9 bases at J, with 15 bases between the two ends. The CDR3 sequence is 14 residues long. CDR3 residues: CASRGFKEGSPLHF. In DNA, the CDR3 is TGTGCCAGCAGGGGGTTCAAGGAGGGTTCACCCCTCCACTTT.

As concerns this clonotype: Just one base apart from a much larger clone, this may be a read error. The rearrangement links TRBV24-1 to TRBJ2-5; TRBD1 matches 8 bases. Germline V gene data show CDR1 as KGHDR and CDR2 as SFDVKD. The junction had 3 bases not matched to a gene; V was cut back by 0 bases and J by 4 bases. The CDR3 totals 15 residues. The CDR3 DNA is TGTGCCACCAGTGATTTGCAAACAGGGGGAGAGACCCAGTACTTC. Translated, it gives CATSDLQTGGETQYF.

This clonotype was counted a few times. This chain connects TRBV12-3 or TRBV12-4 to TRBJ1-6; no firm D call. The CDR3 totals 13 residues. V gave up 7 bases and J gave up 6 bases, with 10 bases separating them. CDR3: CASTTLFNSPLHF. DNA of the CDR3: TGTGCCAGCACGACCCTTTTTAATTCACCCCTCCACTTT.

V usage is TRBV7-9 and J usage is TRBJ2-7; weak D call: TRBD2 (5 bases). V lost 4 bases to trimming and J lost 3 bases, with 10 bases between them. Germline values: CDR1 SEHNR, CDR2 FQNEAQ (reference sequence). The CDR3 is 13 amino acids. CDR3 DNA sequence: TGTGCCAGCAGCTCCGTAGGGAGCTACGAGCAGTACTTC. This encodes CASSSVGSYEQYF.

This clonotype was counted ten times or more. The V gene is TRBV20-1, the J gene TRBJ2-5, with 10 positions matching TRBD2. This CDR3 has 14 amino acids. Per the germline V gene, CDR1 is DFQATT and CDR2 is SNEGSKA (reference sequence). Trimming removed 6 bases from V and 5 bases from J; junction bases left unmatched: 9. In DNA form, the CDR3 reads TGCAGTGCAACTTTAGCGGGAGGACGGGAGACCCAGTACTTC. Amino acids: CSATLAGGRETQYF.

This chain's CDR3 is CAILGDYEKLFF. The CDR3 bases are TGTGCCATCTTAGGGGATTATGAAAAACTGTTTTTT. The rearrangement joins TRBV10-3 to TRBJ1-4; D possibly corresponds to TRBD1 (5 bases). Germline V gene sequence: CDR1 ENHRY, CDR2 SYGVKD. V was trimmed by 8 bases and J by 6 bases, leaving 10 bases between them. There are 12 residues in the CDR3.